This TCR beta chain was observed in a study of blood T cell repertoires in COVID-19. Profiling relied on immunoSEQ multiplex PCR, and the TCRdb table lists in-frame clones only, not all of them. The table includes approximately 81,000 clones, approximately 78% detected once. The CDR3 is made up of 15 amino acids. V lost 4 bases and J 1 base, leaving 14 bases between the germline ends. Per the germline V gene, CDR1 is SGHKS and CDR2 is YYEKEE (reference sequence). This TCR was recovered from a human donor in a cohort sampled during active COVID-19. The rearrangement uses TRBV5-5 and TRBJ1-1, with D hard to call. Material: peripheral blood. CDR3: CASSTAEGGNTEAFF. DNA of the CDR3: TGTGCCAGCAGCACGGCGGAGGGTGGGAACACTGAAGCTTTCTTT.